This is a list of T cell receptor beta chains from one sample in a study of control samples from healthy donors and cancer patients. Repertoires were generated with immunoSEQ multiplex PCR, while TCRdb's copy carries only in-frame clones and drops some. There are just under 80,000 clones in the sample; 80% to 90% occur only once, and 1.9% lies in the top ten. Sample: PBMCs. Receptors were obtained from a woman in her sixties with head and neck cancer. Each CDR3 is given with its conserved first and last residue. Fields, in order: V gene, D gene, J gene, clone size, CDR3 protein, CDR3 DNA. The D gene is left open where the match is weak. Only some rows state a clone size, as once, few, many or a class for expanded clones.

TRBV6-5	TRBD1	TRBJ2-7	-	CASSTDRGSEQYF	TGTGCCAGCAGTACGGACAGGGGTTCGGAGCAGTACTTC
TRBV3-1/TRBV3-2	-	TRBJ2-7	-	CASNTGTYEQYF	TGTGCCAGCAATACGGGGACATACGAGCAGTACTTC
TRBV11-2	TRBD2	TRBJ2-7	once	CASSLLLAGGSYEQYF	TGTGCCAGCAGCTTATTACTAGCGGGGGGGTCCTACGAGCAGTACTTC
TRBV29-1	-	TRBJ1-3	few	CSVDSGNTIYF	TGCAGCGTTGATTCTGGAAACACCATATATTTT
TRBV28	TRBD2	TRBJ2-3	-	CASSRSGADTQYF	TGTGCCAGCAGTCGTAGCGGGGCAGATACGCAGTATTTT
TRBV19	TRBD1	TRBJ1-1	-	CATITGTDEAFF	TGTGCCACCATAACCGGGACAGATGAAGCTTTCTTT
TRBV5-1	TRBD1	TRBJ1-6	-	CASSSGTGISSYNSPLHF	TGCGCCAGCAGCTCCGGGACAGGGATCAGCTCCTATAATTCACCCCTCCACTTT
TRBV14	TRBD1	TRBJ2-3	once	CASSQATGDADTQYF	TGTGCCAGCAGCCAAGCGACAGGGGACGCAGATACGCAGTATTTT
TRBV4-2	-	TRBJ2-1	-	CASKRTSYEYNEQFF	TGTGCCAGCAAAAGAACTAGCTATGAATACAATGAGCAGTTCTTC
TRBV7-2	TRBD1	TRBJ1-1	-	CASSLVQGTTEAFF	TGTGCCAGCAGCTTAGTACAGGGGACAACTGAAGCTTTCTTT
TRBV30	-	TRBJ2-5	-	CAWRSAETQYF	TGTGCCTGGAGGTCAGCGGAGACCCAGTACTTC
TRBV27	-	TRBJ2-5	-	CASKDSLPEETQYF	TGTGCCAGCAAGGACAGTCTCCCCGAAGAGACCCAGTACTTC
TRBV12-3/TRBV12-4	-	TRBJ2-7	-	CASSFGTYEQYF	TGTGCCAGCAGTTTTGGAACCTACGAGCAGTACTTC
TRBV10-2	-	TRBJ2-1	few	CASSESAANEQFF	TGCGCCAGCAGTGAGTCTGCGGCCAATGAGCAGTTCTTC
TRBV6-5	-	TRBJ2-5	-	CASSQGRATQYF	TGTGCCAGCAGTCAGGGTAGGGCGACCCAGTACTTC
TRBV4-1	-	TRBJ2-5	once	CASSAGSSETQYF	TGCGCCAGCAGCGCAGGGTCCAGCGAGACCCAGTACTTC
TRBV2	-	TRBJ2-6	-	CASSARANVLTF	TGTGCCAGCAGTGCCCGGGCCAACGTCCTGACTTTC
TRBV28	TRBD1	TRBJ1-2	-	CASSLGQGGYTF	TGTGCCAGCAGTCTGGGACAGGGCGGCTACACCTTC
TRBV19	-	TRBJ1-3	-	CASRTMGAGNTIYF	TGTGCCAGTAGGACCATGGGGGCTGGAAACACCATATATTTT
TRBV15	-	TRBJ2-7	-	CATSRAGSLYEQYF	TGTGCCACCAGCAGAGCAGGCAGCCTATACGAGCAGTACTTC
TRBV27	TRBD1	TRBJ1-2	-	CASSPDRVAGYTF	TGTGCCAGCAGCCCAGACAGGGTAGCTGGCTACACCTTC
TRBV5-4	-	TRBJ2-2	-	CASSLQGISTGELFF	TGTGCCAGCAGCTTGCAAGGCATCTCCACCGGGGAGCTGTTTTTT
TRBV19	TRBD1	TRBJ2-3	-	CASSTTGGADTQYF	TGTGCCAGTAGTACGACAGGGGGGGCAGATACGCAGTATTTT
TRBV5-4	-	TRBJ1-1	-	CASSLAQGSTEAFF	TGTGCCAGCAGCTTGGCGCAGGGGAGCACTGAAGCTTTCTTT
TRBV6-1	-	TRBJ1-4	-	CASSEGGLGEKLFF	TGTGCCAGCAGTGAAGGGGGACTTGGTGAAAAACTGTTTTTT
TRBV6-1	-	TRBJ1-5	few	CASSDYKGQPQHF	TGTGCCAGCAGTGATTATAAGGGTCAGCCCCAGCATTTT
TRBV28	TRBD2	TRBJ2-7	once	CASREGASYEQYF	TGTGCCAGTAGGGAGGGCGCCTCCTACGAGCAGTACTTC
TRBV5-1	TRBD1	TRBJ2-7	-	CASSPGTVSSYEQYF	TGCGCCAGCAGCCCGGGGACAGTATCCTCCTACGAGCAGTACTTC
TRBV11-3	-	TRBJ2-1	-	CASSLVGGLTGRKTHEQFF	TGTGCCAGCAGCTTAGTGGGGGGATTAACAGGGAGGAAGACACATGAGCAGTTCTTC
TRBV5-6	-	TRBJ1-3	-	CASSKDGGRNTIYF	TGTGCCAGCAGCAAGGACGGGGGAAGAAACACCATATATTTT
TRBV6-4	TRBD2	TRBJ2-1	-	CASSEELAPYNEQFF	TGTGCCAGCAGTGAGGAACTAGCGCCCTACAATGAGCAGTTCTTC
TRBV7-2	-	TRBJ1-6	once	CASSLADSPLHF	TGTGCCAGCAGCTTAGCAGATTCACCCCTCCACTTT
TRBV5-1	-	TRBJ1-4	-	CASSLLQGAEKLFF	TGCGCCAGCAGCTTGTTGCAGGGTGCGGAAAAACTGTTTTTT
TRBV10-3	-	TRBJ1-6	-	CAISEVIGNSPLHF	TGTGCCATCAGTGAAGTAATCGGGAATTCACCCCTCCACTTT
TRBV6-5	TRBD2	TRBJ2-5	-	CASNSGSQETQYF	TGTGCCAGCAATAGCGGGAGCCAAGAGACCCAGTACTTC
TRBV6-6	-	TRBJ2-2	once	CASSYSLMGGELFF	TGTGCCAGCAGTTACTCGCTGATGGGCGGGGAGCTGTTTTTT
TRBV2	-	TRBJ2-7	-	CASSTYSAYEQYF	TGTGCCAGCAGTACGTACAGCGCCTACGAGCAGTACTTC
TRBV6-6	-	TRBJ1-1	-	CAAQRQMNTEAFF	TGTGCCGCGCAGCGACAAATGAACACTGAAGCTTTCTTT
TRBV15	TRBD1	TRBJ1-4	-	CATSRQRTGAEKLFF	TGTGCCACCAGCAGACAAAGGACAGGGGCCGAAAAACTGTTTTTT
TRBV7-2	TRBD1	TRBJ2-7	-	CASSGAGTGNEQYF	TGTGCCAGCAGCGGAGCCGGGACAGGGAACGAGCAGTACTTC
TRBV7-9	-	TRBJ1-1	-	CASSLAWGLDTEAFF	TGTGCCAGCAGCTTAGCGTGGGGGTTGGACACTGAAGCTTTCTTT
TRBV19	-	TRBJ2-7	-	CASSTPEAAYEQYF	TGTGCCAGTAGTACCCCGGAAGCGGCCTACGAGCAGTACTTC
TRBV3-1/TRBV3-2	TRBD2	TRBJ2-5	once	CASSLGIAGRETQYF	TGTGCCAGCAGCTTAGGGATAGCGGGAAGGGAGACCCAGTACTTC
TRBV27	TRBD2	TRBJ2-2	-	CASSLGLARGWELFF	TGTGCCAGCAGTTTGGGACTAGCTCGAGGCTGGGAGCTGTTTTTT
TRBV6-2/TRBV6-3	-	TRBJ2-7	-	CASSYSWSYEQYF	TGTGCCAGCAGTTACTCCTGGAGCTACGAGCAGTACTTC